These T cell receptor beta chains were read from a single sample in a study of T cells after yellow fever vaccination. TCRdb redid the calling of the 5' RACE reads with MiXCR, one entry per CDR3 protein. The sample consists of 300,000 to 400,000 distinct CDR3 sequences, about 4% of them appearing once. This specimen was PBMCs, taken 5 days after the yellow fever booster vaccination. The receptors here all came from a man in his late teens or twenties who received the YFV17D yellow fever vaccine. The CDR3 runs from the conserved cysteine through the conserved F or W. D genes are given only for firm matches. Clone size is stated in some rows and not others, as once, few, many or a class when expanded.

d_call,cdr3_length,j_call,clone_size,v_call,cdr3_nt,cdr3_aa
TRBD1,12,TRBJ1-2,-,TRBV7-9,TGTGCCAGCAGCTTCCAGGGGGATGGCTACACCTTC,CASSFQGDGYTF
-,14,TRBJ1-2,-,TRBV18,TGTGCCAGCTCCCCCTCCGCGGGGGAGGGGGGCTACACCTTC,CASSPSAGEGGYTF
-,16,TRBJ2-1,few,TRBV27,TGTGCCAGCAGTGTGTGGCGCTCGAGGGGGTACAATGAGCAGTTCTTC,CASSVWRSRGYNEQFF
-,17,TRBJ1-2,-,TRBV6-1,TGTGCCAGCACCGTCGCCCTCGTCGGGGGGGTTAACTATGGCTACACCTTC,CASTVALVGGVNYGYTF
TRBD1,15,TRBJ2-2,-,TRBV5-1,TGCGCCAGCAGAGGACAGGAGACGAACACCGGGGAGCTGTTTTTT,CASRGQETNTGELFF
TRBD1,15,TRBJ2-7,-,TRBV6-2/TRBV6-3,TGTGCCAGCAGCCCCCCGTGGACAGGAACCTACGAGCAGTACTTC,CASSPPWTGTYEQYF
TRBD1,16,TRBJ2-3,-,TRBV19,TGTGCCAGTAGCTCAAACAGGGGCTCTAGCACAGATACGCAGTATTTT,CASSSNRGSSTDTQYF
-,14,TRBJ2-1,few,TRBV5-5,TGTGCCAGCAGCTCAGGGTGGTCCTACAATGAGCAGTTCTTC,CASSSGWSYNEQFF
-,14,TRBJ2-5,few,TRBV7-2,TGTGCCAGCAGCCGGGACTCCCAGGGCGGGGCCCAGTACTTC,CASSRDSQGGAQYF
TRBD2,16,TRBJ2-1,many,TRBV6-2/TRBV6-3,TGTGCCAGCACAAATGAGGGACTAGCGGGTTACAATGAGCAGTTCTTC,CASTNEGLAGYNEQFF
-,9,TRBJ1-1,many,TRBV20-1,TGCAGTGCCTGGACCGGAGCTTTCTTT,CSAWTGAFF
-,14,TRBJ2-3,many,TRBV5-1,TGCGCCAGCAGCTTCTCCCAAGACACAGATACGCAGTATTTT,CASSFSQDTDTQYF
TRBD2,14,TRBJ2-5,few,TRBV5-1,TGCGCCAGCACCCGTGGGGGGGAACAAGAGACCCAGTACTTC,CASTRGGEQETQYF
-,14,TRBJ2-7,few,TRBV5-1,TGCGCCAGCAGCTTGTTTGGCAGGGCCTACGAGCAGTACTTC,CASSLFGRAYEQYF
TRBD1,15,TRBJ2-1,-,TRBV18,TGTGCCAGCTCACCACCGAGGACAGGGAGCGAAGAGCAGTTCTTC,CASSPPRTGSEEQFF
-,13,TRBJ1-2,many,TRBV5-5,TGTGCCAGCAGCCAGGCACCCGATGATGGCTACACCTTC,CASSQAPDDGYTF
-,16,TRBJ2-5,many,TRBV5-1,TGCGCCAGCAGCTTGCGAACCGTTCGGGGTGGAGAGACCCAGTACTTC,CASSLRTVRGGETQYF
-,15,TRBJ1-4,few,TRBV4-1,TGCGCCAGCAGCCAAGTAGGGACCCGTAATGAAAAACTGTTTTTT,CASSQVGTRNEKLFF
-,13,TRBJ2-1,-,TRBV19,TGTGCCAGTAGTACGGGACGGAGGCCTGAGCAGTTCTTC,CASSTGRRPEQFF
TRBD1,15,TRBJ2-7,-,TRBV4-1,TGCGCCAGCAGCCCCCAGACAGGGATAGGTTACGAGCAGTACTTC,CASSPQTGIGYEQYF
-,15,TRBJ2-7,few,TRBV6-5,TGTGCCAGCAGTTACCGACCGGGACGGAAGGACGAGCAGTACTTC,CASSYRPGRKDEQYF
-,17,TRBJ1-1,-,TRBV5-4,TGTGCCAGCAGCTCCGTAGGGGGACGGGGGGGGAACACTGAAGCTTTCTTT,CASSSVGGRGGNTEAFF
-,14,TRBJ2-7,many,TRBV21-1,TGTGCCAGTCCGGACAGGGGGAATTCCTACGAGCAGTACTTC,CASPDRGNSYEQYF
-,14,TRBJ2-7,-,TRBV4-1,TGCGCCAGGAGCCTTCTTTCGACCTCCTACGAGCAGTACTTC,CARSLLSTSYEQYF
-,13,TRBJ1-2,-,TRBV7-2,TGTGCCAGCAGCTCCGGAAGCACGGGCGGCTACACCTTC,CASSSGSTGGYTF
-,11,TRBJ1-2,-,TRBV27,TGTGCCAGCTCGCAGGGTGACGGCTACACCTTC,CASSQGDGYTF
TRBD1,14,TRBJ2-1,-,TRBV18,TGTGCCAGCTCACTGACAGGGGCCATCAATGAGCAGTTCTTC,CASSLTGAINEQFF
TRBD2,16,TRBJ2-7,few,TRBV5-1,TGCGCCAGCAGCGCGGGCGGGGCACTAGCGGCCTACGAGCAGTACTTC,CASSAGGALAAYEQYF
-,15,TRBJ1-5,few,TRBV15,TGTGCCACCAGCGCCCAAATAGGGGGCAATCAGCCCCAGCATTTT,CATSAQIGGNQPQHF
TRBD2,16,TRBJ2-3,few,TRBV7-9,TGTGCCAGCAGCCAGCGGGGGTCACTCGGCGAAGATACGCAGTATTTT,CASSQRGSLGEDTQYF
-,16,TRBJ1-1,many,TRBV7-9,TGTGCCAGCAGCTTAGCTCGGGACCAAAGGAACACTGAAGCTTTCTTT,CASSLARDQRNTEAFF
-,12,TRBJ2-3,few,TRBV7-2,TGTGCCAGCGGTAGGAACACAGATACGCAGTATTTT,CASGRNTDTQYF
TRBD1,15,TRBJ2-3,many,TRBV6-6,TGTGCCAGCAGTTTCCGGGACAGGGGGGCAGATACGCAGTATTTT,CASSFRDRGADTQYF
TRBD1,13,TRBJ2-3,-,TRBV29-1,TGCAGCGTCTACAGGGGGCTGCCAGATACGCAGTATTTT,CSVYRGLPDTQYF
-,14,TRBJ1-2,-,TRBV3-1,TGTGCCAGCAGCCAAGAATGGGGGACCTATGGCTACACCTTC,CASSQEWGTYGYTF
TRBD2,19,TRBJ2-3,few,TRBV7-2,TGTGCCAGCAGCTTATGGGGACTAGCGGGGGGGAATACCCTAGATACGCAGTATTTT,CASSLWGLAGGNTLDTQYF
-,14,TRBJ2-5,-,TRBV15,TGTGCCACCGGTGTGATAGGGGGAGGGGAGACCCAGTACTTC,CATGVIGGGETQYF
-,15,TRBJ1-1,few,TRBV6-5,TGTGCCAGCAGTTCCCTACAGGGTCTGAACACTGAAGCTTTCTTT,CASSSLQGLNTEAFF
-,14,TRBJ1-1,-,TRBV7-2,TGTGCCAGCAGCTTCAGGTCCCCGAGAACTGAAGCTTTCTTT,CASSFRSPRTEAFF
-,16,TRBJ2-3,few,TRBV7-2,TGTGCCAGCAGCTTAGTCGGGGTACCGTTCACAGATACGCAGTATTTT,CASSLVGVPFTDTQYF
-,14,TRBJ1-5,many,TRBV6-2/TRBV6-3,TGTGCCAGCAGCCGTGGGACAATGGGTCAGCCCCAGCATTTT,CASSRGTMGQPQHF
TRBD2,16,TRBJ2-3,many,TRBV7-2,TGTGCCAGCAGCTTGGGGACTAGCGGGTACACAGATACGCAGTATTTT,CASSLGTSGYTDTQYF
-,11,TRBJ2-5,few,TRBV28,TGTGCCTCGGGGTGGGAAGAGACCCAGTACTTC,CASGWEETQYF
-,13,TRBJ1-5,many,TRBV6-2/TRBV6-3,TGTGCCAGCAGTTACTTGGGAAATCAGCCCCAGCATTTT,CASSYLGNQPQHF
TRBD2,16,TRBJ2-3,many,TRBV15,TGTGCCACCAGCGCCCGACTAGCGGGGAGCACAGATACGCAGTATTTT,CATSARLAGSTDTQYF
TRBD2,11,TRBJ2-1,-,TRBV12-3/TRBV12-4,TGTGCCAGCAGTTTCTCGGGGGGGAAGTTCTTC,CASSFSGGKFF
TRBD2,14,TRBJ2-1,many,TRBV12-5,TGTGCTAGTGGTTTGGGCGGGGGCTACAATGAGCAGTTCTTC,CASGLGGGYNEQFF
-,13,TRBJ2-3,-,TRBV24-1,TGTGCCACCAGTGATTTATTAACAGATACGCAGTATTTT,CATSDLLTDTQYF
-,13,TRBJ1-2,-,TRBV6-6,TGTGCCAGCAGTTCCGAAAGGGAGTATGGCTACACCTTC,CASSSEREYGYTF
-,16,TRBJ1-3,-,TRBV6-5,TGTGCCAGCAGGTTGACAGGCCCTTCCTCTGGAAACACCATATATTTT,CASRLTGPSSGNTIYF
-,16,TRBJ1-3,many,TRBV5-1,TGCGCCAGCAGCTTGGACCCAGGGTATACCGGAAACACCATATATTTT,CASSLDPGYTGNTIYF
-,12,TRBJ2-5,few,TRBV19,TGTGCCAGTAGTATAGGGGGGGAGACCCAGTACTTC,CASSIGGETQYF
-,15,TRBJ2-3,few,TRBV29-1,TGCAGCGTTGAGGGGGAGACAGTGAGCACAGATACGCAGTATTTT,CSVEGETVSTDTQYF
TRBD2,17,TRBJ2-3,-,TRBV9,TGTGCCAGCAGCGTAGGAGGTAGCGGGGGACTCACAGATACGCAGTATTTT,CASSVGGSGGLTDTQYF
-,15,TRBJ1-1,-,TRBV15,TGTGCCACCAGCAGAGAAGCAACTGAGAACACTGAAGCTTTCTTT,CATSREATENTEAFF
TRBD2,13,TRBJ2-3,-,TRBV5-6,TGTGCCAGCAGCTTGGGACTAGCGATTGCGCAGTATTTT,CASSLGLAIAQYF
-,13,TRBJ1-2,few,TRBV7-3,TGTGCCAGCAGCTTAGGGGAGAGCTATGGCTACACCTTC,CASSLGESYGYTF
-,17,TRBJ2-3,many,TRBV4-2,TGTGCCAGCAGCCCAACGGGGCAGGGAGTTTCGACAGATACGCAGTATTTT,CASSPTGQGVSTDTQYF
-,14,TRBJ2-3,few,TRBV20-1,TGCAGTGCCGAGTCCGGGTGGGGGCCCGATACGCAGTATTTT,CSAESGWGPDTQYF
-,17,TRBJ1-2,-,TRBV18,TGTGCCAGCTCACTCCAGGCGAGTGCCCCCTACCACTATGGCTACACCTTC,CASSLQASAPYHYGYTF